This TCR beta chain came from a study of OX40 agonist ivuxolimab in advanced cancers. Some clones are missing from TCRdb's copy, which holds only in-frame ones; the method was immunoSEQ multiplex PCR. The sample shows more than 50,000 clones, about 76% of them seen only once. V lost 4 bases, J lost 4 bases, and 10 bases lay in between. The CDR3 totals 13 residues. Looked up from germline, CDR1 is SGHTA and CDR2 is FQGTGA. Specimen: CD4+ or CD8+ T cells sorted from blood, collected in a trial of the OX40 agonist ivuxolimab. The genes are TRBV7-3 and TRBJ1-1; D call uncertain. The receptor was isolated from an adult with an advanced solid tumor such as melanoma, head and neck, liver or kidney cancer. The CDR3 protein is CASSSTFSTEAFF. CDR3 coding DNA: TGTGCCAGCAGCTCGACTTTTAGCACTGAAGCTTTCTTT.